The rows below give T cell receptor beta chains drawn from one sample of a study of blood T cells in healthy people across ages. One entry per CDR3 protein results from TCRdb running MiXCR on the 5' RACE reads. This table has around 1,500,000 distinct CDR3 sequences, about 43% appearing once. Specimen: blood. The receptors were sampled from a woman between 18 and 29 years old in good health. CDR3s include the opening cysteine and the closing phenylalanine or tryptophan. D genes are given only for firm matches. The listing skips clone size in some rows; elsewhere it reads once, few, many or a size class.

>TRBD2|few|TRBV20-1|TRBJ2-3
TGCAGTGCTAGTCGCGGGCTAGCGGTCGGCACAGATACGCAGTATTTT
CSASRGLAVGTDTQYF
>-|-|TRBV21-1|TRBJ2-7
TGTGCCAGCAGCAAAGGAGGGGGACAGGGGACCGGGGAGCAGTACTTC
CASSKGGGQGTGEQYF
>-|-|TRBV11-2|TRBJ1-2
TGTGCCAGCTGCTTATTGCAAGGACACGGCTACACCTTC
CASCLLQGHGYTF
>-|-|TRBV6-5|TRBJ2-5
TGTGCCAGCAGTAGTCGGGGAGTGGAGTACTTC
CASSSRGVEYF
>TRBD1|-|TRBV28|TRBJ2-7
TGTGCAACCCAACGGACAGGGCCCACCTACGAGCAGTACTTC
CATQRTGPTYEQYF
>TRBD2|-|TRBV4-1|TRBJ2-1
TGCGCCAGCAGCCCGAGGGGGGCGACTAGCGGGACTAGCAATGAGCAGTTCTTC
CASSPRGATSGTSNEQFF
>-|many|TRBV20-1|TRBJ2-7
TGCAGTGCTAGAGACGGGACGGTCTCCTACGAGCAGTACTTC
CSARDGTVSYEQYF
>-|-|TRBV18|TRBJ1-6
TGTGCCAGCTCGCCGAACTCAAATTCACCCCTCCACTTT
CASSPNSNSPLHF
>-|few|TRBV20-1|TRBJ1-5
TGCAGTGCTGCCAGGGGCATTCAGCCCCAGCATTTT
CSAARGIQPQHF
>-|-|TRBV12-3/TRBV12-4|TRBJ1-5
TGTGCCAGCAGTTTGGGGGGACCTAGCAATCAGCCCCAGCATTTT
CASSLGGPSNQPQHF
>-|few|TRBV29-1|TRBJ2-5
TGCAGCGTTGGTCGGGGCAGGGGTAACTCAGAGACCCAGTACTTC
CSVGRGRGNSETQYF